Below, one T cell receptor beta chain is given with its context. No cognate antigen has been identified for it. One base away there is no much larger clone; base qualities are not given. The library was generated by PCR. At the Johns Hopkins FTIC core, DNA from the cultured CD4+ T cells underwent TCR sequencing with the Oncomine TCR Beta short-read assay. The QIAamp micro DNA kit was used to extract genomic DNA from the cultured CD4+ T cells. Oncomine TCR Beta libraries made from cultured CD4+ T cells were pooled using unique dual indexes and sequenced on an Illumina iSeq 100. The source study handled its data this way. Non-productive sequences were filtered out, and CDR3s that did not start with C, did not end with F or W, or were shorter than 7 amino acids were discarded. The MANAFEST web application was used to identify antigen-specific clonotypes by comparing peptide-stimulated wells against reference wells and other culture wells. Positive clones required FDR below 0.05, an odds ratio above 5, and productive frequency above 0.1% in at least two of three replicate wells. A clonotype was classed as cross-reactive if the clonotype showed significant expansion both in SARS-CoV-2 spike wells and in at least one common cold coronavirus spike condition. CDR3 homology was assessed with Levenshtein distances (stringdist) and unrooted phylogenetic trees (ape) in R version 3.6.1. The public reads were run again by TCRdb, first through fastp at Q25 and then through MiXCR, and only productive beta chains were kept. Rows matching on CDR3 protein sequence are summarized as one entry with the most common DNA and genes. Here the V and J calls rest on TCRdb's processing, not on the authors' analysis. The sample contains 25,000 or so distinct CDR3 sequences, approximately 40% of them found a single time. The ten largest clones add up to 3% to 3.5% of the sample.

The sample belongs to a study of vaccination and CD4 T cells after COVID-19 (dated by TCRdb to between 2021 and 2022). Regarding the complete study: Every convalescent patient had a positive nasal swab PCR test for SARS-CoV-2, with mild disease in nine patients and severe disease in one. Participants got two doses of the Pfizer-BioNTech BNT162b2 vaccine (n=8) or two doses of the Moderna mRNA-1273 vaccine (n=2). Post-vaccine blood samples were taken a median of 72 days after the second vaccine dose, with a range of roughly 13 to 250 days. The spike-specific CD4+ TCR repertoire was compared before and after mRNA vaccination in approximately ten COVID-19 convalescent patients and several infection-naive healthy vaccine recipients. The convalescent cohort comprised six males and four females, including two Hispanic individuals, seven Caucasians, two Asians and one multiracial person. Post-COVID blood samples from convalescent patients were collected a median of approximately 93 days after diagnosis, with a range of roughly 30 to 161 days. The cultures were stimulated with overlapping spike peptide pools from SARS-CoV-2 and from the common cold coronaviruses HCoV-NL63, HCoV-OC43 and HCoV-229E. For a few convalescent patients, samples were collected at an early post-vaccination timepoint (day 14) as well as at a late post-vaccination timepoint (days 161 to 241). In control cultures, a CEFX viral epitope pool was used as positive control, an HIV-1 Nef peptide pool was used as negative control, or no peptide was added. Here is what the overall study found, with its caveats: Only a relatively small number of convalescent patients were included in the study, and early timepoints following natural infection were not analyzed. The median number of SARS-CoV-2-reactive clonotypes rose from approximately 20 after infection to some 40 after vaccination, but the change was not significant. Among the post-vaccine SARS-CoV-2-reactive clones in convalescent patients, a median around 90% showed up only after vaccination, which suggests vaccine-specific priming. Of the vaccine-specific clones found in convalescent patients, nearly all (304 of 307) were mono-reactive for SARS-CoV-2 spike instead of being cross-reactive with common cold coronaviruses.

This specimen's time point label, per the study, means: late sampling 161 to 241 days after vaccination in three convalescent patients. The intended sense of this specimen's treatment or condition label: approximately 9-day PBMC culture with coronavirus spike peptide pools or control peptides (ViraFEST assay). The ViraFEST assay was used in the study, in which antigen-specific T cells were expanded with peptide pools and expanded clonotypes were subsequently identified by TCR sequencing. Positive SARS-CoV-2 PCR tests in the convalescent patients dated from March to December 2020, before Alpha, Beta and Delta variants emerged in the United States. Each well held around 2.1 million PBMCs cultured with roughly 10 ug/ml peptide pools in IMDM containing 5% human AB serum and roughly 10 IU/ml IL-2. On days 3 and 7, half of the culture medium was replaced with fresh IL-2-containing medium. After 10 days of culture, CD4+ T cells were isolated by negative selection with the EasySep CD4+ T cell isolation kit. Ficoll-Paque Plus gradient centrifugation was used to isolate PBMCs from whole blood, and the isolated PBMCs were then either used fresh or cryopreserved at -140C. Triplicate wells were generally used for each culture condition.

V lost 8 bases and J lost 1 base; the stretch between them is 11 bases long. As encoded in the germline V gene (reference sequence), CDR1 is SEHNR while CDR2 is FQNEAQ. From cysteine to phenylalanine, the CDR3 is 14 amino acids long. Left in the record is the CDR3 DNA by itself, 42 bases read in frame from the first base. Sequenced material: CD4+ T cells from blood, cultured in vitro, taken about 7 months after SARS-CoV-2 vaccination. The clonotype was recovered from a human donor who had recovered from COVID-19. The V and J genes are TRBV7-9 and TRBJ2-2, and TRBD2 may be the D gene, going by 6 matching bases. The sequenced DNA: TGTGCCAGCCGTGGGGACTTGAACACCGGGGAGCTGTTTTTT. Its translation reads: CASRGDLNTGELFF.